Listed below are T cell receptor beta chains from one sample, sequenced in a study of blood T cells in healthy people across ages. TCRdb analysed the 5' RACE reads with MiXCR anew, one entry per CDR3 protein. The data hold more than 550,000 distinct CDR3 sequences, with 20% to 25% observed a single time. Sequenced input: blood. The receptors stem from a man between 65 and 80 years old in good health. Each CDR3 is given without its conserved first and last residue. Size is omitted from some rows. Given values are once, few, many or a class for expanded clones.

CDR3aa: ASSPRGRDQPQH
abundance: few
v_gene: TRBV5-1
j_gene: TRBJ1-5

CDR3aa: TSSLLGQGNTGELF
abundance: .
v_gene: TRBV5-6
j_gene: TRBJ2-2

CDR3aa: SARRLPGMGKNIQY
abundance: few
v_gene: TRBV20-1
j_gene: TRBJ2-4

CDR3aa: ASSLTRGHNYGYT
abundance: .
v_gene: TRBV6-5
j_gene: TRBJ1-2

CDR3aa: ASSYSSGGPYEQF
abundance: many
v_gene: TRBV6-6
j_gene: .

CDR3aa: ASSLGDSAYNEQF
abundance: few
v_gene: TRBV7-3
j_gene: TRBJ2-1

CDR3aa: ASSVRPTGNDYGYT
abundance: few
v_gene: TRBV9
j_gene: TRBJ1-2

CDR3aa: ASSSTETQY
abundance: few
v_gene: TRBV5-1
j_gene: TRBJ2-5

CDR3aa: STRKGLAGSYNEQF
abundance: few
v_gene: TRBV20-1
j_gene: TRBJ2-1

CDR3aa: ASSLVLAGAYEQY
abundance: .
v_gene: TRBV7-9
j_gene: TRBJ2-7

CDR3aa: SVDVTSGGAGELF
abundance: few
v_gene: TRBV29-1
j_gene: TRBJ2-2

CDR3aa: ASRQRLPQETQH
abundance: .
v_gene: TRBV11-3
j_gene: TRBJ2-5

CDR3aa: SARAGRGSQPQH
abundance: .
v_gene: TRBV20-1
j_gene: TRBJ1-5

CDR3aa: ATTKRGTDTQY
abundance: .
v_gene: TRBV27
j_gene: TRBJ2-3

CDR3aa: ASTSTETGNTIY
abundance: .
v_gene: TRBV6-6
j_gene: TRBJ1-3

CDR3aa: ASRGGPTYEQY
abundance: .
v_gene: TRBV28
j_gene: TRBJ2-7

CDR3aa: SARLQETQY
abundance: many
v_gene: TRBV20-1
j_gene: TRBJ2-5

CDR3aa: ASSQDWRTGTLF
abundance: few
v_gene: TRBV4-3
j_gene: TRBJ2-5

CDR3aa: ASSLRREANEQF
abundance: .
v_gene: TRBV7-3
j_gene: .

CDR3aa: ASSQKGLGVPQH
abundance: few
v_gene: TRBV19
j_gene: TRBJ1-5

CDR3aa: ASSSRAPGDTDTQY
abundance: few
v_gene: TRBV5-1
j_gene: TRBJ2-3

CDR3aa: ASSEYRAYEQY
abundance: .
v_gene: TRBV6-5
j_gene: TRBJ2-7

CDR3aa: ASSSAHLGVTEAF
abundance: many
v_gene: TRBV6-5
j_gene: TRBJ1-1

CDR3aa: ASSPTPYQETQY
abundance: .
v_gene: TRBV12-3/TRBV12-4
j_gene: .

CDR3aa: ASRLAGADTQY
abundance: few
v_gene: TRBV12-3/TRBV12-4
j_gene: TRBJ2-3

CDR3aa: ASSPTRVHTQY
abundance: few
v_gene: TRBV14
j_gene: TRBJ2-3

CDR3aa: ASGTIAREARNEQF
abundance: .
v_gene: TRBV12-5
j_gene: TRBJ2-1

CDR3aa: ASTSQGQGNTEAF
abundance: .
v_gene: TRBV7-2
j_gene: TRBJ1-1

CDR3aa: ASSYSTSGGTGELF
abundance: few
v_gene: TRBV6-6
j_gene: TRBJ2-2

CDR3aa: SARWQGDYEQY
abundance: .
v_gene: TRBV20-1
j_gene: TRBJ2-7

CDR3aa: SAVGLAGQETQY
abundance: few
v_gene: TRBV20-1
j_gene: TRBJ2-5